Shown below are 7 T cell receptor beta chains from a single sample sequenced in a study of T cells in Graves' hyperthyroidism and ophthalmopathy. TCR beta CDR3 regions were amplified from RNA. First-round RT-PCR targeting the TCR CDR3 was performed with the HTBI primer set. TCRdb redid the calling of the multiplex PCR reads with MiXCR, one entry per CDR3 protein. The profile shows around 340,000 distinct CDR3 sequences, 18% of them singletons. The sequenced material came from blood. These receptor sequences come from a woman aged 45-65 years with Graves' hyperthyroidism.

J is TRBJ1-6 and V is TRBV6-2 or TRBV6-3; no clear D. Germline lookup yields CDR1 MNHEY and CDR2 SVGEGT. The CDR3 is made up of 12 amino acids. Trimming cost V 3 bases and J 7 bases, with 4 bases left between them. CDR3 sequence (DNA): TGTGCCAGCAGTTATGGGAATTCACCCCTCCACTTT. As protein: CASSYGNSPLHF.

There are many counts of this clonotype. CDR3 residues: CSARGGGLADDNEQFF. CDR3 sequence (DNA): TGCAGTGCTAGGGGTGGAGGACTAGCGGATGACAATGAGCAGTTCTTC. The chain links TRBV20-1 to TRBJ2-1; 10 bases are a match to TRBD2. Germline loops: CDR1 DFQATT, CDR2 SNEGSKA (reference sequence). The trim removed 3 bases at V and 5 bases at J, leaving 10 bases unmatched. The CDR3 spans 16 residues.

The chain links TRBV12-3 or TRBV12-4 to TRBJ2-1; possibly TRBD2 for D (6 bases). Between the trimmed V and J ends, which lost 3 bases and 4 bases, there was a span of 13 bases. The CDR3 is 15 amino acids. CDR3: CASSLDGGQYNEQFF. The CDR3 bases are TGTGCCAGCAGTTTGGACGGGGGTCAGTACAATGAGCAGTTCTTC.

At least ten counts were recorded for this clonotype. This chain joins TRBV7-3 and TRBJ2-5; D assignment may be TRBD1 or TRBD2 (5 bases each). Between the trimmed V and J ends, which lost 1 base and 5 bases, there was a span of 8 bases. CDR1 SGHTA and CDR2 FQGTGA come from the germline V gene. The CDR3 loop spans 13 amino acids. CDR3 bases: TGTGCCAGCAGCTTAAGGGACGGCGAGACCCAGTACTTC. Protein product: CASSLRDGETQYF. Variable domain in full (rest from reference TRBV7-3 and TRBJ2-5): GAGVSQTPSNKVTEKGKYVELRCDPISGHTALYWYRQSLGQGPEFLIYFQGTGAADDSGLPNDRFFAVRPEGSVSTLKIQRTERGDSAVYLCASSLRDGETQYFGPGTRLLVL.

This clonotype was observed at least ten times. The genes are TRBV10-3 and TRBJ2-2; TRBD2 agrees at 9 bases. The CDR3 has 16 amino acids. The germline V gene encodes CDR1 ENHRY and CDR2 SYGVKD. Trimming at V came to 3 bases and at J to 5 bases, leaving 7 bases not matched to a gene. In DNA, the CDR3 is TGTGCCATCAGTGACCCACTAGCGGGTGAAACCGGGGAGCTGTTTTTT. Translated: CAISDPLAGETGELFF.

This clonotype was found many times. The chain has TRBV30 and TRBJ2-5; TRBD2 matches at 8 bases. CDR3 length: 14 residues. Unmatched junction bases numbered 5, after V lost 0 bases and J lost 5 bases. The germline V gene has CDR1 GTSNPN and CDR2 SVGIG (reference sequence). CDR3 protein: CAWSVREGLETQYF. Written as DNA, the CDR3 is TGTGCCTGGAGTGTACGGGAGGGGTTGGAGACCCAGTACTTC. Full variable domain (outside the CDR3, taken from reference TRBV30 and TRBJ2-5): SQTIHQWPATLVQPVGSPLSLECTVEGTSNPNLYWYRQAAGRGLQLLFYSVGIGQISSEVPQNLSASRPQDRQFILSSKKLLLSDSGFYLCAWSVREGLETQYFGPGTRLLVL.

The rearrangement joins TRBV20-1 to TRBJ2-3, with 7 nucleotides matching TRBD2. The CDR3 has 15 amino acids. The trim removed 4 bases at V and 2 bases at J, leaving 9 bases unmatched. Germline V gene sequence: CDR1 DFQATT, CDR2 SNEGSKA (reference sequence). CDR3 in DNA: TGCAGTGCTATGGGAGCGGGGATCTTCACAGATACGCAGTATTTT. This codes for CSAMGAGIFTDTQYF.